Listed here are 22 T cell receptor beta chains from one sample, sequenced in a study of T cell responses to AZD1222 COVID-19 vaccine. Sequenced by immunoSEQ multiplex PCR; TCRdb stores in-frame clones only, minus some. The profile shows 98,000 or so clones, approximately 89% of them singletons. The sample in question was peripheral blood, obtained on day 0 of AZD1222 vaccination. The receptors were sampled from an adult in good health.

The rearrangement links TRBV25-1 to TRBJ1-1; D gene unclear. V lost 3 bases, J lost 1 base, and 6 bases lay in between. CDR3 length: 13 amino acids. Germline V lookup: CDR1 MGHDK, CDR2 SYGVNS. The CDR3 loop is CASSEGKNTEAFF. CDR3 sequence (DNA): TGTGCCAGCAGTGAGGGAAAGAACACTGAAGCTTTCTTT. Full variable domain (missing parts from reference TRBV25-1 and TRBJ1-1): EADIYQTPRYLVIGTGKKITLECSQTMGHDKMYWYQQDPGMELHLIHYSYGVNSTEKGDLSSESTVSRIRTEHFPLTLESARPSHTSQYLCASSEGKNTEAFFGQGTRLTVV.

J is TRBJ1-3 and V is TRBV27; TRBD1 might be the D (5 bases). Trimming removed 2 bases at V and 4 bases at J, with 12 bases between. The germline V gene encodes CDR1 MNHEY and CDR2 SMNVEV (reference sequence). The CDR3 runs to 15 residues. CDR3 loop: CASSLKGHPGNTIYF. The DNA of the CDR3 is TGTGCCAGCAGTTTAAAGGGGCATCCAGGAAACACCATATATTTT.

This clone appeared once. This is likely a read error, given that the CDR3 carries no conserved phenylalanine or tryptophan at its end. This chain joins TRBV6-1 and TRBJ1-6, with D unresolved. V dropped 2 bases and J dropped 10 bases, with 15 bases sitting between them. This CDR3 has 15 amino acids. CDR1 and CDR2 (germline): MNHNS, SASEGT. The chain's CDR3 is CASSEYKGDGSPLHL. The DNA for the CDR3 is TGTGCCAGCAGTGAATATAAGGGTGACGGATCACCCCTCCACCTT.

On this clone: The junction departs from the called germline gene at one end, perhaps through a read error. The V call is TRBV7-7, the J call TRBJ2-7; D is undetermined. This CDR3 spans 15 amino acids. CDR1 and CDR2 from the germline V gene are SSHAT and FNYEAQ (reference sequence). CDR3: CASSLMAQKTYEQYF. The DNA of the CDR3 is TGTGCTAGCAGCTTAATGGCGCAGAAGACCTACGAGCAGTACTTC.

The chain couples TRBV2 to TRBJ1-6; 9 bases line up with TRBD1. CDR1 SNHLY and CDR2 FYNNEI come from the germline V gene. The V and J ends lost 3 bases and 7 bases, in that order; junction bases with no gene match: 7. CDR3 length: 16 residues. The CDR3: CASSEGQGVENSPLHF. The DNA of the CDR3 is TGTGCCAGCAGTGAGGGACAGGGCGTCGAAAATTCACCCCTCCACTTT. Full variable domain (rest looked up from reference TRBV2 and TRBJ1-6): EPEVTQTPSHQVTQMGQEVILRCVPISNHLYFYWYRQILGQKVEFLVSFYNNEISEKSEIFDDQFSVERPDGSNFTLKIRSTKLEDSAMYFCASSEGQGVENSPLHFGNGTRLTVT.

The chain links TRBV6-5 to TRBJ2-1; D may be TRBD2 (7 bases). Trimming cost V 2 bases and J 9 bases, with 17 bases left between them. CDR1 is MNHEY, CDR2 SVGAGI, per germline. The CDR3 loop spans 15 amino acids. The CDR3 reads CASSYMSGEGVEQFF. For the CDR3, the DNA is TGTGCCAGCAGTTACATGAGCGGGGAGGGGGTTGAGCAGTTCTTC.

The chain couples TRBV24-1 to TRBJ2-3; D might be TRBD2 (5 bases). Germline-derived CDR1 and CDR2 are KGHDR and SFDVKD. V dropped 9 bases and J dropped 2 bases, with 11 bases sitting between them. This CDR3 is built from 13 residues. CDR3 bases: TGTGCCACCGGCGAGGGATCCACAGATACGCAGTATTTT. Protein product: CATGEGSTDTQYF.

V usage is TRBV5-1 and J usage is TRBJ2-7; D not resolved. V lost 1 base, J lost 1 base, and 12 bases lay in between. The CDR3 runs to 15 residues. Germline V gene sequence: CDR1 SGHRS, CDR2 YFSETQ. CDR3 sequence reads: CASSLIYPQSYEQYF. In nucleotides, the CDR3 is TGCGCCAGCAGCTTGATATACCCCCAATCCTACGAGCAGTACTTC.

The CDR3 DNA sequence: TGTGCCACCAGTGACCACCATAGTGGGGGGTCAGATACGCAGTATTTT. This translates into CATSDHHSGGSDTQYF. The J gene is TRBJ2-3, the V gene TRBV24-1, with D perhaps matching TRBD2 (6 bases). There are 16 residues in the CDR3. The germline V and J ends were trimmed by 4 bases and 4 bases, with 17 bases remaining between them. CDR1 is KGHDR and CDR2 is SFDVKD in the germline V gene.

This clone was detected only a few times. The chain couples TRBV4-1 to TRBJ2-4, with 8 bases fitting TRBD2. Germline CDR1 and CDR2: MGHRA and YSYEKL. This CDR3 is 19 amino acids long. V dropped 1 base and J dropped 7; count of bases not matched to a gene: 18. CDR3 in amino acids: CASSQATGTSGGARNIQYF. Written as DNA, the CDR3 is TGCGCCAGCAGCCAAGCTACCGGGACTAGTGGGGGGGCCCGCAACATTCAGTACTTC.

The chain recombines TRBV24-1 with TRBJ2-3; 7 nucleotides line up with TRBD1. Germline V gene sequence: CDR1 KGHDR, CDR2 SFDVKD. V dropped 9 bases and J dropped 2; count of bases not matched to a gene: 4. This CDR3 contains 13 residues. CDR3 protein: CATEGQDTDTQYF. The CDR3 region has the DNA TGTGCCACCGAAGGACAGGACACAGATACGCAGTATTTT.

In nucleotides, the CDR3 is TGTGCCAGCAGTCCACTATCCGCGCGACAGGGGGCTCGTCGAGGCTACACCTTC. Translating gives CASSPLSARQGARRGYTF. The chain couples TRBV27 to TRBJ1-2; TRBD1 aligns across 10 bases. J lost 8 bases, V lost 5 bases, and 20 bases had no gene match. Germline V lookup: CDR1 MNHEY, CDR2 SMNVEV (reference sequence). The CDR3 length is 18 residues.

The CDR3 coding sequence is TGTGCTAGTGGTTATGGCCCCGGGGAGCTGTTTTTT. Encoded protein: CASGYGPGELFF. The chain links TRBV12-5 to TRBJ2-2; no clear D. CDR1 LGHNT and CDR2 FRNRAP come from the germline V gene. The V end lost 4 bases, the J end lost 6 bases, and 6 bases lay between the germline ends. This CDR3 contains 12 residues.

This clone showed up just once. The chain recombines TRBV11-3 with TRBJ2-1; possible D gene TRBD2, 7 bases. Trimming took off 3 bases at V and 7 bases at J, with 16 bases between the two ends. This CDR3 has 15 residues. The V gene's germline CDR1 is SGHNT and CDR2 YENEEA. CDR3 nucleotides: TGTGCCAGCAGCTTGGAGGGGGGGCGTCGAAATGAGCAGTTCTTC. As protein: CASSLEGGRRNEQFF.

The chain links TRBV5-3 to TRBJ1-6; D uncertain. TRBV5-3 carries the ORF label, with uncertain function. CDR3 length: 15 residues. The germline V and J ends were trimmed by 0 bases and 7 bases, with 11 bases remaining between them. The CDR3 loop reads CARSLEGFDNSPLHF. For the CDR3, the DNA is TGTGCCAGAAGCTTGGAAGGGTTTGACAATTCACCCCTCCACTTT.

This chain joins TRBV3-1 (or the pseudogene TRBV3-2) and TRBJ1-5; D might be TRBD1 (6 bases). The V end was cut by 3 bases, the J end by 4 bases, with 13 bases between. The CDR3 covers 15 residues. CDR1 and CDR2 from the germline V gene are LGHDT and YNNKEL (reference sequence). DNA for the CDR3: TGTGCCAGCAGCCAGGATACCACAGGGAATCAGCCCCAGCATTTT. It encodes CASSQDTTGNQPQHF.

V and J are TRBV2 and TRBJ1-2, with D perhaps TRBD1 (6 bases). Germline CDR1 reads SNHLY; CDR2 reads FYNNEI. Trimming stripped 2 bases from V and 6 bases from J, with 10 bases between. The CDR3 spans 13 residues. CDR3 coding DNA: TGTGCCAGCAGTGAATTGGGGGGCGATGGCTACACCTTC. Amino acids: CASSELGGDGYTF.

This clone was picked up one time. The chain recombines TRBV6-5 with TRBJ1-4; no clear D. V was pared by 8 bases and J by 3 bases, with 10 bases between. The CDR3 is 13 residues long. Germline V gene sequence: CDR1 MNHEY, CDR2 SVGAGI. The chain's CDR3 is CASQRDANEKLFF. CDR3 DNA sequence: TGTGCCAGCCAGAGGGATGCTAATGAAAAACTGTTTTTT.

V gene TRBV6-5 combines with J gene TRBJ2-7; tentative D call: TRBD2 (5 bases). The CDR3 totals 14 residues. In germline, CDR1 is MNHEY, CDR2 SVGAGI. Trimming pared 7 bases from V and 10 bases from J, leaving 23 bases between. CDR3 protein: CASTQPSSPSVQYF. The DNA of the CDR3 is TGTGCCAGCACTCAGCCCTCTAGCCCTTCGGTACAGTACTTC.

This chain connects TRBV9 to TRBJ2-2, with 9 positions matching TRBD1. Germline CDR1 reads SGDLS; CDR2 reads YYNGEE. The V gene end was trimmed by 4 bases and the J gene end by 6 bases; junction bases not matched to a gene: 10. The length of the CDR3 is 16 residues. As DNA, the CDR3 is TGTGCCAGCAGCCTGACTTCGGGACAGGGTCCCGGGGAGCTGTTTTTT. Translated, it gives CASSLTSGQGPGELFF.

The gene calls are TRBV5-5 and TRBJ1-1; perhaps TRBD1 as D (5 bases). V was shortened by 4 bases and J by 1 base, with 20 bases between the two germline ends. The CDR3 loop spans 17 amino acids. CDR1 and CDR2 from the germline V gene are SGHKS and YYEKEE (reference sequence). The CDR3 spells CASSQKNPGLKNTEAFF. The CDR3 DNA sequence: TGTGCCAGCAGCCAGAAGAATCCGGGACTGAAGAACACTGAAGCTTTCTTT.

This clone was seen only once. The chain carries TRBV5-4 and TRBJ2-7, with 7 bases fitting TRBD1. Germline values: CDR1 SGHNT, CDR2 YYREEE (reference sequence). This CDR3 has 15 residues. J lost 2 bases, V lost 1 base, and 6 bases had no gene match. The CDR3 nucleotides are TGTGCCAGCAGCTTGAAGCGGACAGGACCCTACGAGCAGTACTTC. Protein sequence: CASSLKRTGPYEQYF.